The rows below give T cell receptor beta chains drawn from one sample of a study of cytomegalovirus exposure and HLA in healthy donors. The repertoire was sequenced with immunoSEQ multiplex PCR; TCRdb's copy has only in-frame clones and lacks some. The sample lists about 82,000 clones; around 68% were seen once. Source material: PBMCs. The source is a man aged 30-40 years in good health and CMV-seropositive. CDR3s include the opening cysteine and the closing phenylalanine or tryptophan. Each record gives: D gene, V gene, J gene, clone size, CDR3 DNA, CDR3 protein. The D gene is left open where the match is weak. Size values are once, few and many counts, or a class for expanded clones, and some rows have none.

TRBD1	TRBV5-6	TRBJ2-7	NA	TGTGCCAGCAGCTTACAGGGGTACGAGCAGTACTTC	CASSLQGYEQYF
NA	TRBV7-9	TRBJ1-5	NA	TGTGCCAGCAGCGCAACCCGGGGTGATCAGCCCCAGCATTTT	CASSATRGDQPQHF
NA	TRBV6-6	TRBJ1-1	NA	TGTGCCAGCAGTTACGTGGAGGCTAACACTGAAGCTTTCTTT	CASSYVEANTEAFF
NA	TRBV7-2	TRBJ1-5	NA	TGTGCCAGCAGCTTAGCGGGAGGAGGCGCCCAGCCCCAGCATTTT	CASSLAGGGAQPQHF
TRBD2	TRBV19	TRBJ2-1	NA	TGTGCCAGTAGTACCCGACTAGCGGGGGGCGACAATGAGCAGTTCTTC	CASSTRLAGGDNEQFF
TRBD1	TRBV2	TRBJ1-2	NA	TGTGCCAGCAGTCGACAGGGTAACGGTGGCTACACCTTC	CASSRQGNGGYTF
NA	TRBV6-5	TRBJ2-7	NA	TGTGCCAGCAGGCGTCACAGGGACCAATCCTACGAGCAGTACTTC	CASRRHRDQSYEQYF
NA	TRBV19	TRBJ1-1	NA	TGTGCCAGTAGTTTTCGGAACACTGAAGCTTTCTTT	CASSFRNTEAFF
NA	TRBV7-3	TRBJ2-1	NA	TGTGCCAGCAGCCACTCGACGAGGGGGTTGGATGAGCAGTTCTTC	CASSHSTRGLDEQFF
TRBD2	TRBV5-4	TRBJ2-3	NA	TGTGCCAGCACCCGAACCACGACTAGCGGGAGGAATACGCAGTATTTT	CASTRTTTSGRNTQYF
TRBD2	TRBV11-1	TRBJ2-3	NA	TGTGCCAGCAGCTTAGTAGGCGGGGGGAGCACAGATACGCAGTATTTT	CASSLVGGGSTDTQYF
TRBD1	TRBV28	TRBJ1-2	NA	TGTGCCAGCAGCTTCGGGCGACAGGGGACAAGGGGCTACACCTTC	CASSFGRQGTRGYTF
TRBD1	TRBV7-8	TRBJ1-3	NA	TGTGCCAGCAGCTTAGTAGGGACAGACTCTGGAAGGGCCATATATTTT	CASSLVGTDSGRAIYF
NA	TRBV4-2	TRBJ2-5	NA	TGTGCCAGCAGCCAAGATCTTTATGGGCTGCAAGAGACCCAGTACTTC	CASSQDLYGLQETQYF
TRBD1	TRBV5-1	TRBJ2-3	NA	TGCGCCAGCAGCTTGGTTGGACAGGGGGGTGGCACAGATACGCAGTATTTT	CASSLVGQGGGTDTQYF
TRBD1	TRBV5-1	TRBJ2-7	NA	TGCGCCAGCAGCACCTTCGGACAGGGGGTTATGGGGGAGCAGTACTTC	CASSTFGQGVMGEQYF
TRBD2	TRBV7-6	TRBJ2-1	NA	TGTGCCAGCAGCTTAGTTCCCGCTAGCGGGGGCTACAATGAGCAGTTCTTC	CASSLVPASGGYNEQFF
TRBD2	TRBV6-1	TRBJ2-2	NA	TGTGCCAGCAGTAAAGGCGGGGGAGTTAACACCGGGGAGCTGTTTTTT	CASSKGGGVNTGELFF
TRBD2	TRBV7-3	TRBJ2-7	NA	TGTGCCAGCAGCCCAGGTACTAGCGGCGAGCAGTACTTC	CASSPGTSGEQYF
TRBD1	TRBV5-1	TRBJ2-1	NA	TGCGCCAGCAGCTTGGCCCGGACAGGGTATCGCAATGAGCAGTTCTTC	CASSLARTGYRNEQFF
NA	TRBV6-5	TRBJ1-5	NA	TGTGCCAGCAGGAGATCGACAGAGAGCAATCAGCCCCAGAATTTT	CASRRSTESNQPQNF
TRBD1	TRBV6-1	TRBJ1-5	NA	TGTGCCAGCAGTGGGGGGACAGGGGGTCGATTTTATCAGCCCCAGCATTTT	CASSGGTGGRFYQPQHF
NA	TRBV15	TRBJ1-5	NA	TGTGCCACCAGCAGAGATGGTAGGACAGAATTCAATCAGCCCCAGCATTTT	CATSRDGRTEFNQPQHF
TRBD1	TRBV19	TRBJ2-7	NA	TGTGCCAGTGCGGGGGACAGGGGCTACGAGCAGTACTTC	CASAGDRGYEQYF
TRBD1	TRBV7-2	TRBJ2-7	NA	TGTGCCAGCAGCTTAGGGCAGGGGGCGACCTACGAGCAGTACTTC	CASSLGQGATYEQYF
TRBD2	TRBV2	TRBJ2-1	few	TGTGCCAGCCCTCCTAGCGGGGGGGCCAAGGATGAGCAGTTCTTC	CASPPSGGAKDEQFF
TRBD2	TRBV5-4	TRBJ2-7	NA	TGTGCCAGCAGCTTGGCTCCTATAGCGGGGGGCCAGCAGTACTTC	CASSLAPIAGGQQYF
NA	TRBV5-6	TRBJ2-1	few	TGTGCCAGCAGCTTGGTTGCTAGCCCCTACAATGAGCAGTTCTTC	CASSLVASPYNEQFF
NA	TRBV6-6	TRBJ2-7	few	TGTGCCAGCCGTCTACGGCTTATTGACTCCGAGCAGTACTTC	CASRLRLIDSEQYF
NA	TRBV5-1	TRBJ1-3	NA	TGCGCCAGCAGCTTGGGATGGAGCTCTGGAAACACCATATATTTT	CASSLGWSSGNTIYF
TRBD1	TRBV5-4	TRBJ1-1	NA	TGTGCCAGCAGCTTCATAACAGGGGTTAACACTGAAGCTTTCTTT	CASSFITGVNTEAFF
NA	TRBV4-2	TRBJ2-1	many	TGTGCCAGCAGCCAAGATATCGAGAAACTCTACAATGAGCAGTTCTTC	CASSQDIEKLYNEQFF
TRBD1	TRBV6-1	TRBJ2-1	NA	TGTGCCAGCATTTCGCGGGACAGGGGGCAGGGTGAGCAGTTCTTC	CASISRDRGQGEQFF
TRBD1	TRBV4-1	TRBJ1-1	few	TGCGCCAGCAGCCAAGCCATTGACAGGGAGGCTGAAGCTTTCTTT	CASSQAIDREAEAFF
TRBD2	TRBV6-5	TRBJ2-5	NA	TGTGCCAGCAGTTACTCGGTTAGCGGGGGGGAAAAGACCCAGTACTTC	CASSYSVSGGEKTQYF
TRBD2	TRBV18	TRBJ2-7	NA	TGTGCCAGCTCACAGACGGGGGGAACCCCCGACGAGCAGTACTTC	CASSQTGGTPDEQYF
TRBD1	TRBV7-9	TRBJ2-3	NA	TGTGCCAGCAGCCCCCGGACAGGGGGACTCTTCACAGATACGCAGTATTTT	CASSPRTGGLFTDTQYF
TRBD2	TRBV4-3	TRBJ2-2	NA	TGCGCCAGCGGGGCCCGGGAGGGCCTTACCGGGGAGCTGTTTTTT	CASGAREGLTGELFF
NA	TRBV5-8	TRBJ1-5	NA	TGTGCCAGCAGCCCCGGACTCATCCCCAATCAGCCCCAGCATTTT	CASSPGLIPNQPQHF
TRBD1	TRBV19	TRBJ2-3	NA	TGTGCCAGTAGTCCCAGGACAGGGGTGGCAGATACGCAGTATTTT	CASSPRTGVADTQYF
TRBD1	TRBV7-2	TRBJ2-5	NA	TGTGCCAGCAGCAACCGGGACAGGGGAGAGACCCAGTACTTC	CASSNRDRGETQYF
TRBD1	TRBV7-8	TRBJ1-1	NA	TGTGCCAGCAGCTTAGGGACAGGGACCAGGAACACTGAAGCTTTCTTT	CASSLGTGTRNTEAFF
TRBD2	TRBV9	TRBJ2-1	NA	TGTGCCAGCAGCCCCGATAGCGGGAGTCATGAGCAGTTCTTC	CASSPDSGSHEQFF
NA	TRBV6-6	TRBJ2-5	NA	TGTGCCAGCGGCGGGGAGACCCAGTACTTC	CASGGETQYF
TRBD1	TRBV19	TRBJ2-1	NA	TGTGCCAGTAGTATCAGGGGCAGGGGGCCCAATGAGCAGTTCTTC	CASSIRGRGPNEQFF
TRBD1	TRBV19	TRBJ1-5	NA	TGTGCCAGTAGTATAGCTTCGACAGGGTACGGCCAGCCCCAGCATTTT	CASSIASTGYGQPQHF